This TCR beta chain was recorded in a study of CDR3 diversity in severe acne. Via MiXCR, TCRdb re-called the PCR reads, giving one row per CDR3 protein. The sample has about 86,000 distinct CDR3 sequences; around 53% are singletons. This sequence was found in a male donor in good health, without acne. Material for sequencing was blood.

CDR3 nucleotides: TGTGCCAGCAGTTTAACCGGGACGGATGAGCAGTATTTT. Protein: CASSLTGTDEQYF. V is TRBV12-3 or TRBV12-4 and J is TRBJ2-3; D possibly matches TRBD1 or TRBD2 (5 bases each). The ends were cut back, 2 bases at V and 11 bases at J, with 14 bases in the middle. This CDR3 region has 13 residues.